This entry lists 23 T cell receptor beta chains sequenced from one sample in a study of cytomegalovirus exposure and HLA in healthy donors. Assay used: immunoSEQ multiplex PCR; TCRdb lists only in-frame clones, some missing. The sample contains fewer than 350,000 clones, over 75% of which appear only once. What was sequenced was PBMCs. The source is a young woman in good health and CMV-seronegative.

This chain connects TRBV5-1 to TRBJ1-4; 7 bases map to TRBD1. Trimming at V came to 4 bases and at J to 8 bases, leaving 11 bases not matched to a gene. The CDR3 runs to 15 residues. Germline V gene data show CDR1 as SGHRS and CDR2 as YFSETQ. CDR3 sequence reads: CASSLQTGLTEKLFF. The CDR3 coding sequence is TGCGCCAGCAGCCTACAGACAGGGTTAACGGAAAAACTGTTTTTT. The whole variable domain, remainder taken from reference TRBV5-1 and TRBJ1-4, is KAGVTQTPRYLIKTRGQQVTLSCSPISGHRSVSWYQQTPGQGLQFLFEYFSETQRNKGNFPGRFSGRQFSNSRSEMNVSTLELGDSALYLCASSLQTGLTEKLFFGSGTQLSVL.

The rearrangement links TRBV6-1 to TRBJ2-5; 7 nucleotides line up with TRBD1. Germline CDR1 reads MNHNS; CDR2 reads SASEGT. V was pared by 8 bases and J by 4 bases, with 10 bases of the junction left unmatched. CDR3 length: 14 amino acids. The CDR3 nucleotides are TGTGCCAGCTTCCGGACAGGTTCCCCAGAGACCCAGTACTTC. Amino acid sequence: CASFRTGSPETQYF.

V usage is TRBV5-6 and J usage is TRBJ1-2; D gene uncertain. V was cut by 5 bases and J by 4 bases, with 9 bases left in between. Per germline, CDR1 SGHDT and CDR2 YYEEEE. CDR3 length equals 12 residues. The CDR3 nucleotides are TGTGCCAGCAGGGCAGGTGTCTATGGCTACACCTTC. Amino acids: CASRAGVYGYTF.

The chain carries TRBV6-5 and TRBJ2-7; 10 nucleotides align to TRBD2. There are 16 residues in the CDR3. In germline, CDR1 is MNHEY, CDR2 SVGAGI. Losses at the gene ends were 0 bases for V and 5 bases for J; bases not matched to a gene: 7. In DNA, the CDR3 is TGTGCCAGCAGTTACTCGAGTTCTAGCGGGAGCCACGAGCAGTACTTC. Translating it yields CASSYSSSSGSHEQYF.

The CDR3 here is CSVEDPGRYNEQFF. In nucleotides, the CDR3 is TGCAGCGTTGAAGATCCTGGGAGATACAATGAGCAGTTCTTC. The chain employs TRBV29-1 and TRBJ2-1; D is perhaps TRBD2 (5 bases). The CDR3 consists of 14 residues. Germline V gives CDR1 SQVTM, CDR2 ANQGSEA. Trimming left V 0 bases short and J 4 bases short, with 10 bases between.

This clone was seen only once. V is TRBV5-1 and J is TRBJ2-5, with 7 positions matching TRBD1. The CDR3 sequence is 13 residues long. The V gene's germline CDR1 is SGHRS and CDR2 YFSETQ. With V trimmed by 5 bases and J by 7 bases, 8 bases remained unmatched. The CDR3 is CASRPTGWGTQYF. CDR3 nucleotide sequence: TGCGCCAGCAGACCGACAGGGTGGGGGACCCAGTACTTC.

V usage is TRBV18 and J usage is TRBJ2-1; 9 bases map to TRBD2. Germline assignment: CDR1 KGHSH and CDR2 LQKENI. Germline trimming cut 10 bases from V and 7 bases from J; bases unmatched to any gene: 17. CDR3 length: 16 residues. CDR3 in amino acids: CATKAGGRGISNEQFF. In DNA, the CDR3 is TGTGCCACCAAAGCGGGAGGCCGGGGGATTTCGAATGAGCAGTTCTTC.

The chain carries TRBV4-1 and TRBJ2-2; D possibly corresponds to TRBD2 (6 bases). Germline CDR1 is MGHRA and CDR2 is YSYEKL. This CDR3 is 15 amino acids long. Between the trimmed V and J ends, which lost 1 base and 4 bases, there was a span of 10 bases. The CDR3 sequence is CASSQVLAFTGELFF. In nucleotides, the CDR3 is TGCGCCAGCAGCCAAGTACTAGCCTTCACCGGGGAGCTGTTTTTT.

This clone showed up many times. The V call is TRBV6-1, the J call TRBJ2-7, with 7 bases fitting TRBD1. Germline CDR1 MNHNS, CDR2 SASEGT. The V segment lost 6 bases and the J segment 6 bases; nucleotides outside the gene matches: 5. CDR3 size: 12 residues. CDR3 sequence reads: CASRLTGLEQYF. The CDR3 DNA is TGTGCCAGCAGATTGACAGGGCTCGAGCAGTACTTC.

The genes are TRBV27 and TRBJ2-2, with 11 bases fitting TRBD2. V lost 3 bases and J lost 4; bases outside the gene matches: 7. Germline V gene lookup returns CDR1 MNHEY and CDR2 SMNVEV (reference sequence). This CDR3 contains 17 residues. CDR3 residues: CASSLGLAASSTGELFF. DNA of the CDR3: TGTGCCAGCAGTTTGGGACTAGCGGCCTCCAGCACCGGGGAGCTGTTTTTT.

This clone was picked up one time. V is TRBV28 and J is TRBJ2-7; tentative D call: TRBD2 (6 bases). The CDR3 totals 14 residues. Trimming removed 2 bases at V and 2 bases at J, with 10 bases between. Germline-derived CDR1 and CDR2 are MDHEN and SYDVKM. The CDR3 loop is CASSLVSGTYEQYF. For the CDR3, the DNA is TGTGCCAGCAGTTTAGTTAGCGGCACCTACGAGCAGTACTTC.

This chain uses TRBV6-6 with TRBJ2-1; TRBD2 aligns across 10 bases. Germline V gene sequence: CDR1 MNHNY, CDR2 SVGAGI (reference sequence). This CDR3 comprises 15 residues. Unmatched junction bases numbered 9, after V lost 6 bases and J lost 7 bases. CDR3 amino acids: CASRPLAGELNEQFF. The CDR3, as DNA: TGTGCCAGCAGACCCCTAGCGGGAGAACTAAATGAGCAGTTCTTC.

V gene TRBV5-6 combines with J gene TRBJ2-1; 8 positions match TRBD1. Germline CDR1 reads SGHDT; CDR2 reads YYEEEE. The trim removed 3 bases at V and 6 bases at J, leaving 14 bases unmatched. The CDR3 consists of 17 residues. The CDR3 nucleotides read TGTGCCAGCAGCTCGGGACAGGACTGGGGATTGGTCAATGAGCAGTTCTTC. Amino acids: CASSSGQDWGLVNEQFF.

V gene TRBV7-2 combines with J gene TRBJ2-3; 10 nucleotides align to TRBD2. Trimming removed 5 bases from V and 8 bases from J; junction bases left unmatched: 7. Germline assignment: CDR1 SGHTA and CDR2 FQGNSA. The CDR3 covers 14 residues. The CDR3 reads CASSPGLAETTQYF. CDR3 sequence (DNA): TGTGCCAGCAGCCCCGGACTAGCGGAAACTACGCAGTATTTT.

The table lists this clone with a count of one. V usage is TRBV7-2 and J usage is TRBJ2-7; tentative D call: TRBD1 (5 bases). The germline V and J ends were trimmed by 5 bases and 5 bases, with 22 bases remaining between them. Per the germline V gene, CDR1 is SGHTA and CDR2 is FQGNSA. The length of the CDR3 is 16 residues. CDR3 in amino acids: CASSPLGAGGKDEQYF. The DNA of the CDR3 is TGTGCCAGCAGCCCCCTAGGGGCAGGTGGTAAAGACGAGCAGTACTTC.

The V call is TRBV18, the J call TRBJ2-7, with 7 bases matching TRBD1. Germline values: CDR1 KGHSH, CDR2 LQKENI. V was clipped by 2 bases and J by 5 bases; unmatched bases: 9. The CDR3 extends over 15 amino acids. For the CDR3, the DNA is TGTGCCAGCTCACCAATGAGGGGGCCCTTCGACGAGCAGTACTTC. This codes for CASSPMRGPFDEQYF.

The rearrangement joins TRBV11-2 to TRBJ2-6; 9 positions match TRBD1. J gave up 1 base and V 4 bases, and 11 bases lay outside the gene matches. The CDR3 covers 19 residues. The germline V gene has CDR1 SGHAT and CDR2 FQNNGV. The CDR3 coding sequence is TGTGCCAGCAGCTCCTACACAGGGGGCGGGCGTTCTGGGGCCAACGTCCTGACTTTC. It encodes CASSSYTGGGRSGANVLTF.

CDR3 in amino acids: CATSRERQVQYF. The CDR3 DNA reads as TGTGCCACCAGCAGAGAAAGACAGGTGCAGTACTTC. The chain is built from TRBV15 and TRBJ2-7; D is perhaps TRBD1 (6 bases). The germline V gene has CDR1 LNHNV and CDR2 YYDKDF (reference sequence). The CDR3 totals 12 residues. The V end lost 0 bases, the J end lost 9 bases, and 9 bases lay between the germline ends.

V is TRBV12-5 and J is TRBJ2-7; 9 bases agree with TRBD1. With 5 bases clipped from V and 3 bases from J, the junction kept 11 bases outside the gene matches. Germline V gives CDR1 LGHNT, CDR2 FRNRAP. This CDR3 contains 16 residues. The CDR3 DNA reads TGTGCTAGTGGTGGCTTCGGGACAGGGAGGATCTACGAGCAGTACTTC. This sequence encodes CASGGFGTGRIYEQYF.

CDR3 sequence (DNA): TGCGCCAGCAGCCCAGGGACAGGTCCCCCTATAAGCTACACCTTC. Translated: CASSPGTGPPISYTF. The chain recombines TRBV5-1 with TRBJ1-2, with 8 positions matching TRBD1. The V segment lost 4 bases and the J segment 9 bases; nucleotides outside the gene matches: 14. The CDR3 consists of 15 residues. Looked up from germline, CDR1 is SGHRS and CDR2 is YFSETQ.

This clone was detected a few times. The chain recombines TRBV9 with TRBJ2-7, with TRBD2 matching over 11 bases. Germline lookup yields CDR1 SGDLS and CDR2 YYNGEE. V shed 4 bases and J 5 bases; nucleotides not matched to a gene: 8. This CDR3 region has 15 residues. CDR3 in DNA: TGTGCCAGCAGCCTATTAGCGGGAGGGTCCCACGAGCAGTACTTC. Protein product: CASSLLAGGSHEQYF.

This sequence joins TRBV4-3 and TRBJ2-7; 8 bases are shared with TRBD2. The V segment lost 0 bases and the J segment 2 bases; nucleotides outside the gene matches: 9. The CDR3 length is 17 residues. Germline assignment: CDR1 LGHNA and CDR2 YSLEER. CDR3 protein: CASSQEGSGTLPYEQYF. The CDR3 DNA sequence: TGCGCCAGCAGCCAAGAGGGTAGCGGGACCCTCCCCTACGAGCAGTACTTC.

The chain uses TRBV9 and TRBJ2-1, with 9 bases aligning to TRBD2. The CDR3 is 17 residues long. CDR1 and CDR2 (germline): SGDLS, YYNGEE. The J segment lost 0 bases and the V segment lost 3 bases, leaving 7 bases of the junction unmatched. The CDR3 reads CASSAKREASSYNEQFF. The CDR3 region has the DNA TGTGCCAGCAGCGCGAAGCGGGAGGCAAGCTCCTACAATGAGCAGTTCTTC.